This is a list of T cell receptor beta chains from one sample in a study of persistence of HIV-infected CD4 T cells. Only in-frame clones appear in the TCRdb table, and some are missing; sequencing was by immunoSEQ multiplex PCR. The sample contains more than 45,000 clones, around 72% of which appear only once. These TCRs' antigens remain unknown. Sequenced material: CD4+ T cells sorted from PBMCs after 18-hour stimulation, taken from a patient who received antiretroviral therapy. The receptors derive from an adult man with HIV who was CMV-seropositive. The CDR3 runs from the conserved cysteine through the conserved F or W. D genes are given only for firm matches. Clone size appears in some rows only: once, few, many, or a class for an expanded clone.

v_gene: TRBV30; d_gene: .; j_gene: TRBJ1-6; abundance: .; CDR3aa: CAWSEGSGNSPLHF; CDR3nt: TGTGCCTGGAGTGAGGGATCAGGGAATTCACCCCTCCACTTT
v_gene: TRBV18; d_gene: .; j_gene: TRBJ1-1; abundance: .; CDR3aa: CASSPPVQPPEAFF; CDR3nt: TGTGCCAGCTCACCACCGGTACAGCCCCCTGAAGCTTTCTTT
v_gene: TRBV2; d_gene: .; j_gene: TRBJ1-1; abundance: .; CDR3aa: CASSDVWTEAFF; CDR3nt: TGTGCCAGCAGTGATGTATGGACTGAAGCTTTCTTT
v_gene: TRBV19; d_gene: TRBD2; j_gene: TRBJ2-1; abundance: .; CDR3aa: CASSITTSGRGSEQFF; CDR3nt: TGTGCCAGTAGTATTACCACTAGCGGGAGAGGATCTGAGCAGTTCTTC
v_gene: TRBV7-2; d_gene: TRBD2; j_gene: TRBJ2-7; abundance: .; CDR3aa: CASSSIWTSGRTEQYF; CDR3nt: TGTGCCAGCAGTTCCATATGGACTAGCGGGAGGACCGAGCAGTACTTC
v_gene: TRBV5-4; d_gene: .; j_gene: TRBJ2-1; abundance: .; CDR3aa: CASSLLRNEQFF; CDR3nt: TGTGCCAGCAGCTTACTAAGAAATGAGCAGTTCTTC
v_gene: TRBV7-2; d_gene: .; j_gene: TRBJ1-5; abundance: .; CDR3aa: CASSLQGVGNQPQHF; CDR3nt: TGTGCCAGCAGCTTACAGGGAGTAGGCAATCAGCCCCAGCATTTT
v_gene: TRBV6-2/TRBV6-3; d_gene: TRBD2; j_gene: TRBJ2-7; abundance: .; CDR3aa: CASSRGLAGAKEQYF; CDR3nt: TGTGCCAGCAGCCGCGGACTAGCGGGAGCTAAAGAGCAGTACTTC
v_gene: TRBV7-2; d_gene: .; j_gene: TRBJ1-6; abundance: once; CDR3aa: CASSLEGLSSPLHF; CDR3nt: TGTGCCAGCAGCTTAGAGGGACTCAGTTCACCCCTCCACTTT
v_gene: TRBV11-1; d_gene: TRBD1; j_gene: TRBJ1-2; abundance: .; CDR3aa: CASSLSTGGNYGYTF; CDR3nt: TGTGCCAGCAGCCTCTCGACAGGGGGAAACTATGGCTACACCTTC
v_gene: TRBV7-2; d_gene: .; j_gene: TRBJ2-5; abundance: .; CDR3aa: CASSLGGKETQYF; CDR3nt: TGTGCCAGCAGCTTAGGAGGGAAAGAGACCCAGTACTTC
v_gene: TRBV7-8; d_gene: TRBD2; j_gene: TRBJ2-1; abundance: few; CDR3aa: CASSLTASGRSSYNEQFF; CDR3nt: TGTGCCAGCAGCTTAACGGCTAGCGGGAGGAGCTCCTACAATGAGCAGTTCTTC
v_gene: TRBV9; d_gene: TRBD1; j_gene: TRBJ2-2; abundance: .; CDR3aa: CASSVGERAGGPTGELFF; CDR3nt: TGTGCCAGCAGCGTAGGAGAAAGGGCAGGGGGCCCAACCGGGGAGCTGTTTTTT
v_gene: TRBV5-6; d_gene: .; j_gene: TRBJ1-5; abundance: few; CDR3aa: CASSFGLFNNQPQHF; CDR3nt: TGTGCCAGCAGCTTCGGCCTATTCAACAATCAGCCCCAGCATTTT
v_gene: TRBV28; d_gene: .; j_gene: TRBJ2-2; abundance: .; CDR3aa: CASSLRRELFF; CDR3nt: TGTGCCAGCAGTCTGAGACGGGAGCTGTTTTTT
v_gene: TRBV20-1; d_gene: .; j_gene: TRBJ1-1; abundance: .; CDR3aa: CSAGAGPEAFF; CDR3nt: TGCAGTGCTGGGGCAGGCCCTGAAGCTTTCTTT
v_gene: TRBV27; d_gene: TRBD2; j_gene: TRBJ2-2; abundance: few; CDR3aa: CASSLSGRAVAGELFF; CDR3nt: TGTGCCAGCAGTTTAAGCGGGAGGGCCGTAGCCGGGGAGCTGTTTTTT
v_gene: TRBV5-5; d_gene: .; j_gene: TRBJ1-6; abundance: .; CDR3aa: CASSLRGENSPLHF; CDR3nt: TGTGCCAGCAGCTTGAGGGGGGAAAATTCACCCCTCCACTTT